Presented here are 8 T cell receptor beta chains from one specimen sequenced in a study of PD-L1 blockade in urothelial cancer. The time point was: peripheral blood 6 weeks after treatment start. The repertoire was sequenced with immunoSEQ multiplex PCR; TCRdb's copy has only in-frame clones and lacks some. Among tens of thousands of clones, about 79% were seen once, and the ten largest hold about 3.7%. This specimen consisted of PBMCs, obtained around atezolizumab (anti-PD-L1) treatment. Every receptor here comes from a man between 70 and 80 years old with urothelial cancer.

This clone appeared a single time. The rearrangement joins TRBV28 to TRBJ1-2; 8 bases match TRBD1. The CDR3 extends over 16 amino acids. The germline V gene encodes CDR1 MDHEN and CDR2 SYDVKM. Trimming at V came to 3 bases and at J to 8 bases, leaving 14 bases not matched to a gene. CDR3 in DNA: TGTGCCAGCAGTTTGACCCAGGGGGCCTTTAGTTGGGGCTACACCTTC. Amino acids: CASSLTQGAFSWGYTF.

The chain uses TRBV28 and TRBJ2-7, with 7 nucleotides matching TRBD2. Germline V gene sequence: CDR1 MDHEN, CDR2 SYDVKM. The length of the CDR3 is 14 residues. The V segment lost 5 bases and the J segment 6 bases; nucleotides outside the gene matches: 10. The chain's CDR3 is CASSKAGTPSEQYF. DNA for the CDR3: TGTGCCAGCAGTAAAGCGGGAACCCCTTCCGAGCAGTACTTC.

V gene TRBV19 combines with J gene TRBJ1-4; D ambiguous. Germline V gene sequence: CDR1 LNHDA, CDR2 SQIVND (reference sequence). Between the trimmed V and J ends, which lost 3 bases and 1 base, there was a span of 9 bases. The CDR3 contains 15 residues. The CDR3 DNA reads TGTGCCAGTAGTATGGTGGCAGGAACTAATGAAAAACTGTTTTTT. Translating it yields CASSMVAGTNEKLFF. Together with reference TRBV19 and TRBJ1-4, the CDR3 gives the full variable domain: DGGITQSPKYLFRKEGQNVTLSCEQNLNHDAMYWYRQDPGQGLRLIYYSQIVNDFQKGDIAEGYSVSREKKESFPLTVTSAQKNPTAFYLCASSMVAGTNEKLFFGSGTQLSVL.

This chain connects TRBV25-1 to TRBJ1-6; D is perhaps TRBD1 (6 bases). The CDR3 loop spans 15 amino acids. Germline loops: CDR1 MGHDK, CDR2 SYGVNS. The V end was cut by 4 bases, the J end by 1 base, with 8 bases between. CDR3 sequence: CASSGGQSYNSPLHF. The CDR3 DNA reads TGTGCCAGCAGTGGAGGACAGTCCTATAATTCACCCCTCCACTTT.

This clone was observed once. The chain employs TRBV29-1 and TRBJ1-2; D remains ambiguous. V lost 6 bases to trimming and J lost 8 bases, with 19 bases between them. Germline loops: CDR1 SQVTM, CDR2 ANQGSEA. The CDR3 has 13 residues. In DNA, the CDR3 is TGCAGCGTCTCGGGCGGGGAGGCGGGCGGCTACACCTTC. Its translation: CSVSGGEAGGYTF.

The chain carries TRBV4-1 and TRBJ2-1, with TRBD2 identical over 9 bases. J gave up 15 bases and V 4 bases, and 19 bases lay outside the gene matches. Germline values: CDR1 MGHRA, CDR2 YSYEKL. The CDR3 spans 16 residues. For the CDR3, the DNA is TGCGCCAGCAGCCCCGCGGTAATAAGGCGGGAGGGGTCCGCGTTCTTC. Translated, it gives CASSPAVIRREGSAFF.

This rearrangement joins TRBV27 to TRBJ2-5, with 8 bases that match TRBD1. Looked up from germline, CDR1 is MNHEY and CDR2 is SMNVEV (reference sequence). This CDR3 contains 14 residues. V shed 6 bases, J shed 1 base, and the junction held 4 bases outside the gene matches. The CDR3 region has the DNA TGTGCCAGCAGGAAACAGGGGGTCCAAGAGACCCAGTACTTC. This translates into CASRKQGVQETQYF.

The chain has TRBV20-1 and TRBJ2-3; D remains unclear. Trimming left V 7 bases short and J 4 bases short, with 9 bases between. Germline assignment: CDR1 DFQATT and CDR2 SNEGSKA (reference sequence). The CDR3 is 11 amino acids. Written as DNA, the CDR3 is TGCAGTGTCCCTATAGCAGATACGCAGTATTTT. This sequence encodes CSVPIADTQYF.